The rows below give T cell receptor beta chains drawn from one sample of a study of neurological immune-mediated disorders. TCRdb processed the 5' RACE reads anew with MiXCR; each CDR3 protein has one entry. The sample holds 55,000 or so distinct CDR3 sequences; about 4% are singletons and the top ten take about 3%. Material: PBMCs. The receptors originated from a man between 50 and 59 years old with multiple sclerosis. CDR3s include the opening cysteine and the closing phenylalanine or tryptophan. A D gene is named only where the DNA matches it firmly. Expanded clones are given a class, and other clones once, few, many or no size at all.

CDR3aa: CASSSGQETQYF
CDR3nt: TGTGCCAGCAGTTCGGGACAAGAGACCCAGTACTTC
abundance: NA
v_gene: TRBV6-5
j_gene: TRBJ2-5
d_gene: NA

CDR3aa: CASSHSGTGGAQPQNF
CDR3nt: TGCGCCAGCAGCCACTCCGGGACAGGGGGCGCCCAGCCCCAGAATTTT
abundance: many
v_gene: TRBV4-1
j_gene: TRBJ1-5
d_gene: TRBD1

CDR3aa: CASSPQGAVGEAFF
CDR3nt: TGTGCCAGCAGCCCTCAGGGGGCGGTAGGTGAAGCTTTCTTT
abundance: NA
v_gene: TRBV7-9
j_gene: TRBJ1-1
d_gene: TRBD1

CDR3aa: CASRTQNYGYTF
CDR3nt: TGTGCCAGCAGGACCCAAAACTATGGCTACACCTTC
abundance: few
v_gene: TRBV7-2
j_gene: TRBJ1-2
d_gene: NA

CDR3aa: CASSLALGGQPQETQYF
CDR3nt: TGCGCCAGCAGCTTGGCGCTCGGCGGACAGCCACAAGAGACCCAGTACTTC
abundance: many
v_gene: TRBV5-1
j_gene: TRBJ2-5
d_gene: NA

CDR3aa: CATRTGGDIGNQPQHF
CDR3nt: TGTGCCACAAGGACAGGGGGAGATATAGGCAATCAGCCCCAGCATTTT
abundance: medium-sized
v_gene: TRBV15
j_gene: TRBJ1-5
d_gene: TRBD1

CDR3aa: CASSQEPGTSQSF
CDR3nt: TGTGCCAGCAGCCAAGAACCCGGGACTAGTCAGTCCTTC
abundance: many
v_gene: TRBV14
j_gene: TRBJ2-5
d_gene: TRBD2

CDR3aa: CAVTSGANVLTF
CDR3nt: TGTGCCGTTACGTCTGGGGCCAACGTCCTGACTTTC
abundance: many
v_gene: TRBV5-4
j_gene: TRBJ2-6
d_gene: NA

CDR3aa: CSVVGGTSSYEQYF
CDR3nt: TGCAGCGTTGTGGGGGGGACCAGCTCCTACGAGCAGTACTTC
abundance: many
v_gene: TRBV29-1
j_gene: TRBJ2-7
d_gene: TRBD2

CDR3aa: CASSVGPKVETQYF
CDR3nt: TGTGCCAGCAGCGTAGGTCCGAAGGTAGAGACCCAGTACTTC
abundance: NA
v_gene: TRBV9
j_gene: TRBJ2-5
d_gene: NA

CDR3aa: CATRAGWGNNEQFF
CDR3nt: TGTGCCACCAGGGCCGGTTGGGGTAACAATGAGCAGTTCTTC
abundance: many
v_gene: TRBV24-1
j_gene: TRBJ2-1
d_gene: NA

CDR3aa: CASSDSDNYEQYF
CDR3nt: TGTGCCAGCAGTGACTCGGACAACTACGAGCAGTACTTC
abundance: many
v_gene: TRBV6-4
j_gene: TRBJ2-7
d_gene: NA

CDR3aa: CASSLTLDNEQFF
CDR3nt: TGTGCCAGCAGCCTGACCCTCGACAATGAGCAGTTCTTC
abundance: many
v_gene: TRBV7-6
j_gene: TRBJ2-1
d_gene: NA

CDR3aa: CAISELGTRASSTDTQYF
CDR3nt: TGTGCCATCAGTGAGCTAGGGACTAGAGCTTCTAGCACAGATACGCAGTATTTT
abundance: many
v_gene: TRBV10-3
j_gene: TRBJ2-3
d_gene: TRBD2

CDR3aa: CASSSWDRDEQYF
CDR3nt: TGTGCCAGCAGTAGCTGGGACAGGGACGAGCAGTACTTC
abundance: many
v_gene: TRBV6-5
j_gene: TRBJ2-7
d_gene: TRBD1

CDR3aa: CSARNRGRFDNSPLHF
CDR3nt: TGCAGTGCTAGAAACAGGGGAAGGTTCGATAATTCACCCCTCCACTTT
abundance: many
v_gene: TRBV20-1
j_gene: TRBJ1-6
d_gene: TRBD1

CDR3aa: CSVAVDRGRIGELFF
CDR3nt: TGCAGCGTTGCCGTGGACAGGGGGAGGATCGGGGAGCTGTTTTTT
abundance: many
v_gene: TRBV29-1
j_gene: TRBJ2-2
d_gene: TRBD1

CDR3aa: CAISERGQGAGYTF
CDR3nt: TGTGCCATCAGTGAAAGAGGACAGGGAGCTGGCTACACCTTC
abundance: many
v_gene: TRBV10-3
j_gene: TRBJ1-2
d_gene: TRBD1

CDR3aa: CASSFTGQPQHF
CDR3nt: TGTGCCAGCAGTTTCACCGGGCAGCCCCAGCATTTT
abundance: many
v_gene: TRBV27
j_gene: TRBJ1-5
d_gene: NA

CDR3aa: CASSVWGTPGTSGDYNEQFF
CDR3nt: TGTGCCAGCAGCGTTTGGGGAACTCCCGGGACTAGCGGGGACTACAATGAGCAGTTCTTC
abundance: many
v_gene: TRBV9
j_gene: TRBJ2-1
d_gene: TRBD2

CDR3aa: CASSPGTSGIMRLAKNIQYF
CDR3nt: TGTGCCAGCAGCCCTGGGACTAGCGGAATAATGAGATTAGCCAAAAACATTCAGTACTTC
abundance: few
v_gene: TRBV14
j_gene: TRBJ2-4
d_gene: TRBD2

CDR3aa: CSARDRRGGNTIYF
CDR3nt: TGCAGTGCTAGAGACCGTCGCGGAGGAAACACCATATATTTT
abundance: NA
v_gene: TRBV20-1
j_gene: TRBJ1-3
d_gene: NA

CDR3aa: CASRKAGEQYF
CDR3nt: TGTGCCAGCAGAAAAGCGGGGGAGCAGTACTTC
abundance: NA
v_gene: TRBV3-1
j_gene: TRBJ2-7
d_gene: TRBD2

CDR3aa: CSAIQLYEKLFF
CDR3nt: TGCAGTGCTATACAGCTTTATGAAAAACTGTTTTTT
abundance: many
v_gene: TRBV20-1
j_gene: TRBJ1-4
d_gene: NA

CDR3aa: CSYPGGINYNEQFF
CDR3nt: TGCAGCTACCCCGGGGGGATTAACTACAATGAGCAGTTCTTC
abundance: few
v_gene: TRBV20-1
j_gene: TRBJ2-1
d_gene: TRBD2

CDR3aa: CASTLGDRVSEQYF
CDR3nt: TGTGCCAGCACCCTCGGGGACAGGGTGAGTGAGCAGTACTTC
abundance: many
v_gene: TRBV28
j_gene: TRBJ2-7
d_gene: TRBD1

CDR3aa: CASRQKELAKNIQYF
CDR3nt: TGTGCCAGCCGTCAAAAGGAGCTAGCCAAAAACATTCAGTACTTC
abundance: many
v_gene: TRBV6-1
j_gene: TRBJ2-4
d_gene: NA

CDR3aa: CASSLDLAYNSPLHF
CDR3nt: TGCGCCAGCAGTTTAGATTTGGCCTATAATTCACCCCTCCACTTT
abundance: many
v_gene: TRBV5-1
j_gene: TRBJ1-6
d_gene: NA

CDR3aa: CSVESGSGTGELFF
CDR3nt: TGCAGCGTTGAAAGCGGTTCGGGTACCGGGGAGCTGTTTTTT
abundance: many
v_gene: TRBV29-1
j_gene: TRBJ2-2
d_gene: NA

CDR3aa: CASHGTLGGEQYF
CDR3nt: TGTGCCAGCCATGGGACCCTCGGCGGGGAGCAGTACTTC
abundance: many
v_gene: TRBV6-2/TRBV6-3
j_gene: TRBJ2-7
d_gene: NA

CDR3aa: CAISPEGYEQYF
CDR3nt: TGTGCCATCAGCCCCGAAGGTTACGAGCAGTACTTC
abundance: many
v_gene: TRBV10-3
j_gene: TRBJ2-7
d_gene: NA

CDR3aa: CSAPFGSGANVLTF
CDR3nt: TGCAGTGCCCCTTTTGGGTCTGGGGCCAACGTCCTGACTTTC
abundance: many
v_gene: TRBV20-1
j_gene: TRBJ2-6
d_gene: NA

CDR3aa: CASSADRWGYTF
CDR3nt: TGTGCCAGCAGTGCGGACCGTTGGGGCTACACCTTC
abundance: many
v_gene: TRBV12-3/TRBV12-4
j_gene: TRBJ1-2
d_gene: NA

CDR3aa: CASSRVDGMNTEAFF
CDR3nt: TGTGCCAGCAGCCGAGTGGACGGGATGAACACTGAAGCTTTCTTT
abundance: many
v_gene: TRBV14
j_gene: TRBJ1-1
d_gene: NA

CDR3aa: CASSRPGAGDSGNTIYF
CDR3nt: TGTGCCAGCAGCCGCCCGGGGGCAGGCGACTCTGGAAACACCATATATTTT
abundance: many
v_gene: TRBV4-2
j_gene: TRBJ1-3
d_gene: NA

CDR3aa: CAGPKTQYF
CDR3nt: TGTGCGGGGCCCAAGACCCAGTACTTC
abundance: few
v_gene: TRBV5-6
j_gene: TRBJ2-5
d_gene: NA

CDR3aa: CASSLAGGDEQYF
CDR3nt: TGCGCCAGCAGCTTGGCCGGAGGAGACGAGCAGTACTTC
abundance: many
v_gene: TRBV5-1
j_gene: TRBJ2-7
d_gene: NA

CDR3aa: CSARGLAGGHREQFF
CDR3nt: TGCAGTGCTAGAGGACTAGCGGGGGGGCATAGGGAGCAGTTCTTC
abundance: NA
v_gene: TRBV20-1
j_gene: TRBJ2-1
d_gene: TRBD2

CDR3aa: CASSYAQETQYF
CDR3nt: TGCGCCAGCAGCTACGCACAAGAGACCCAGTACTTC
abundance: many
v_gene: TRBV5-1
j_gene: TRBJ2-5
d_gene: NA

CDR3aa: CASSRTRGEQYF
CDR3nt: TGCGCCAGCAGCCGTACTAGAGGCGAGCAGTACTTC
abundance: many
v_gene: TRBV5-1
j_gene: TRBJ2-7
d_gene: NA

CDR3aa: CAISEPPVNEQFF
CDR3nt: TGTGCCATCAGTGAACCTCCCGTTAATGAGCAGTTCTTC
abundance: many
v_gene: TRBV10-3
j_gene: TRBJ2-1
d_gene: NA

CDR3aa: CSGTSNPSLLLTDTQYF
CDR3nt: TGCAGTGGTACTTCTAACCCTTCTCTGCTGCTCACAGATACGCAGTATTTT
abundance: many
v_gene: TRBV20-1
j_gene: TRBJ2-3
d_gene: NA

CDR3aa: CASSLWGAGTGELFF
CDR3nt: TGTGCCAGCAGTTTATGGGGGGCAGGTACCGGGGAGCTGTTTTTT
abundance: many
v_gene: TRBV27
j_gene: TRBJ2-2
d_gene: NA

CDR3aa: CASSLDGQGNEQYF
CDR3nt: TGCGCCAGCAGCTTAGACGGACAGGGGAACGAGCAGTACTTC
abundance: many
v_gene: TRBV5-1
j_gene: TRBJ2-7
d_gene: TRBD1

CDR3aa: CASSVDLRTGELFF
CDR3nt: TGCGCCAGCAGCGTTGACTTGCGCACCGGGGAGCTGTTTTTT
abundance: many
v_gene: TRBV5-1
j_gene: TRBJ2-2
d_gene: NA

CDR3aa: CASSYDGERAGELFF
CDR3nt: TGTGCCAGCAGTTACGACGGGGAAAGGGCCGGGGAGCTGTTTTTT
abundance: many
v_gene: TRBV6-5
j_gene: TRBJ2-2
d_gene: NA

CDR3aa: CASGAGSGNQPQHF
CDR3nt: TGTGCCAGTGGGGCGGGCAGTGGCAATCAGCCCCAGCATTTT
abundance: few
v_gene: TRBV2
j_gene: TRBJ1-5
d_gene: NA

CDR3aa: CASSVQAGTSWGGYTF
CDR3nt: TGTGCCAGCAGCGTACAAGCAGGGACCTCGTGGGGTGGCTACACCTTC
abundance: many
v_gene: TRBV5-5
j_gene: TRBJ1-2
d_gene: NA

CDR3aa: CASSFWTSGRIDSYEQYF
CDR3nt: TGCGCCAGCAGCTTTTGGACTAGCGGGAGGATTGACTCCTACGAGCAGTACTTC
abundance: many
v_gene: TRBV5-1
j_gene: TRBJ2-7
d_gene: TRBD2

CDR3aa: CASSDGTSDGNEQFF
CDR3nt: TGTGCCAGCAGTGACGGGACTAGCGATGGCAATGAGCAGTTCTTC
abundance: many
v_gene: TRBV12-3/TRBV12-4
j_gene: TRBJ2-1
d_gene: TRBD2

CDR3aa: CASSTVPGEHQPQHF
CDR3nt: TGTGCCAGCAGCACCGTCCCAGGGGAGCATCAGCCCCAGCATTTT
abundance: many
v_gene: TRBV7-6
j_gene: TRBJ1-5
d_gene: NA